The 22 T cell receptor beta chains given below trace back to one sample, sequenced in a study of blood T cell repertoires in COVID-19. Assay used: immunoSEQ multiplex PCR; TCRdb lists only in-frame clones, some missing. The sample has 150,000 to 250,000 clones, almost 85% seen once. Sequenced: peripheral blood. Receptors were obtained from a human donor with acute or convalescent COVID-19. The donor label of this sample is uncertain.

This clone has a single count. J is TRBJ2-5 and V is TRBV24-1, with a possible D match to TRBD1 (7 bases). V was cut by 3 bases and J by 4 bases, with 11 bases left in between. The CDR3 extends over 14 amino acids. Per germline, CDR1 KGHDR and CDR2 SFDVKD. The CDR3, as DNA: TGTGCCACCAGTGATCCCCAGGGGGGAGAGACCCAGTACTTC. It codes for CATSDPQGGETQYF.

This clone appeared a single time. The gene calls are TRBV19 and TRBJ2-4, with 7 positions matching TRBD1. The CDR3 is made up of 16 amino acids. Germline V gene data show CDR1 as LNHDA and CDR2 as SQIVND (reference sequence). With 6 bases clipped from V and 2 bases from J, the junction kept 10 bases outside the gene matches. The CDR3 loop reads CASSLDRDQSKNIQYF. For the CDR3, the DNA is TGTGCCAGTAGCCTCGACAGGGATCAATCCAAAAACATTCAGTACTTC.

This chain uses TRBV7-9 with TRBJ1-2; a possible D gene is TRBD1 (6 bases). The V and J ends lost 1 base and 0 bases respectively, with 12 bases between them. This CDR3 is 16 amino acids long. From germline, CDR1 is SEHNR and CDR2 FQNEAQ (reference sequence). This chain's CDR3 is CASSLGGGYANYGYTF. The CDR3 coding sequence is TGTGCCAGCAGCTTAGGAGGGGGATATGCTAACTATGGCTACACCTTC.

There are a few counts of this clone. This rearrangement joins TRBV7-3 to TRBJ1-1; the D gene is possibly TRBD1 (6 bases). CDR1 and CDR2 (germline): SGHTA, FQGTGA. Trimming pared 0 bases from V and 4 bases from J, leaving 18 bases between. The CDR3 extends over 17 amino acids. The CDR3 bases are TGTGCCAGCAGCTTAACGGGCCGACGGGGGGCAGGCACTGAAGCTTTCTTT. Its protein product is CASSLTGRRGAGTEAFF.

Comment on this clone: A read error may produce the germline difference seen at one junction end. The chain is built from TRBV6-6 and TRBJ2-7, with TRBD1 as a possible D gene (6 bases). The CDR3 loop spans 11 amino acids. Germline V gene sequence: CDR1 MNHNY, CDR2 SVGAGI (reference sequence). CDR3 sequence reads: CASSYSDLGGF. DNA of the CDR3: TGTGCCAGCAGTTACTCGGACTTAGGGGGATTC.

The CDR3 sequence: CASSPRGNPKNIQYF. The CDR3 coding sequence is TGTGCCAGCAGTCCCCGCGGGAATCCCAAAAACATTCAGTACTTC. This rearrangement joins TRBV27 to TRBJ2-4, with a tentative D call TRBD2 (6 bases). Trimming pared 5 bases from V and 2 bases from J, leaving 13 bases between. Germline V gene sequence: CDR1 MNHEY, CDR2 SMNVEV (reference sequence). CDR3 length: 15 residues.

This clone has a single count. The chain employs TRBV18 and TRBJ1-2; TRBD1 agrees at 9 bases. Germline trimming cut 3 bases from V and 4 bases from J; bases unmatched to any gene: 9. The V gene's germline CDR1 is KGHSH and CDR2 LQKENI. The CDR3 is 16 residues long. In nucleotides, the CDR3 is TGTGCCAGCTCACCCACCGGGACAGGGTCTGCCTATGGCTACACCTTC. It yields the protein CASSPTGTGSAYGYTF. Using reference TRBV18 and TRBJ1-2 for the parts outside the CDR3, the full variable domain is NAGVMQNPRHLVRRRGQEARLRCSPMKGHSHVYWYRQLPEEGLKFMVYLQKENIIDESGMPKERFSAEFPKEGPSILRIQQVVRGDSAAYFCASSPTGTGSAYGYTFGSGTRLTVV.

The CDR3 reads CASSLVPGREKLFF. Written as DNA, the CDR3 is TGTGCCAGCAGTTTAGTCCCAGGGAGGGAAAAACTGTTTTTT. The rearrangement links TRBV28 to TRBJ1-4, with D perhaps TRBD1 (5 bases). The CDR3 extends over 14 amino acids. Germline assignment: CDR1 MDHEN and CDR2 SYDVKM. V lost 2 bases and J 8 bases, leaving 12 bases between the germline ends.

The chain joins TRBV9 to TRBJ1-5, with a possible D match to TRBD1 (5 bases). V was cut by 0 bases and J by 0 bases, with 16 bases left in between. CDR1 is SGDLS and CDR2 is YYNGEE in the germline V gene. The CDR3 runs to 18 residues. CDR3 DNA: TGTGCCAGCAGCGTAGCGTCCGGAAAGGGGTATAGCAATCAGCCCCAGCATTTT. As protein: CASSVASGKGYSNQPQHF.

V and J are TRBV28 and TRBJ2-5; D is possibly TRBD1 (6 bases). Germline V CDR1 and CDR2: MDHEN, SYDVKM. Deletions cut 6 bases from V and 7 bases from J, with 15 bases between. The CDR3 is 13 amino acids. CDR3 nucleotide sequence: TGTGCCAGCAGCTTAAGTCAGGGGACGACCCAGTACTTC. Translation gives CASSLSQGTTQYF.

This chain links TRBV4-2 with TRBJ2-1; 8 bases match TRBD2. Trimming cost V 0 bases and J 6 bases; bases outside gene matches: 4. In germline, CDR1 is LGHNA, CDR2 YNFKEQ. This CDR3 region has 15 residues. The DNA for the CDR3 is TGTGCCAGCAGCCAAGACAGGACTAGCATCAATGAGCAGTTCTTC. Its protein is CASSQDRTSINEQFF.

The J gene is TRBJ2-6, the V gene TRBV11-2; D unclear. The CDR3 spans 15 residues. CDR1 is SGHAT, CDR2 FQNNGV, per germline. With 4 bases removed from V and 4 bases from J, the gap between germline ends came to 11 bases. The CDR3 spells CASSSFEVGANVLTF. In DNA form, the CDR3 reads TGTGCCAGCAGCTCTTTCGAGGTGGGGGCCAACGTCCTGACTTTC.

J is TRBJ2-5 and V is TRBV11-2; D is uncertain. Trimming took 1 base from V and 3 from J, leaving 12 bases between them. The CDR3 is 15 residues long. Germline lookup yields CDR1 SGHAT and CDR2 FQNNGV. The CDR3: CASSLGQGLKETQYF. For the CDR3, the DNA is TGTGCCAGCAGCTTAGGACAAGGCTTGAAAGAGACCCAGTACTTC.

The CDR3 nucleotides read TGTGCCAGCAGTTTATGGCGGCCTCGCTCACCCCTCCACTTT. Translating gives CASSLWRPRSPLHF. The gene calls are TRBV27 and TRBJ1-6; no definite D call. The germline V and J ends were trimmed by 1 base and 10 bases, with 11 bases remaining between them. Germline CDR1 reads MNHEY; CDR2 reads SMNVEV (reference sequence). CDR3 size: 14 residues.

The chain couples TRBV4-2 to TRBJ1-6; no clear D. The CDR3 consists of 13 residues. Per germline, CDR1 LGHNA and CDR2 YNFKEQ. Trimming stripped 1 base from V and 8 bases from J, with 6 bases between. In DNA form, the CDR3 reads TGTGCCAGCAGCCAAGTAACAGATTCACCCCTCCACTTT. Protein product: CASSQVTDSPLHF.

CDR3: CASSELSNYYSNQPQHF. CDR3 sequence (DNA): TGTGCCAGCAGTGAACTGAGTAACTATTATAGCAATCAGCCCCAGCATTTT. The chain combines TRBV2 with TRBJ1-5; no firm D call. The CDR3 covers 17 residues. V was pared by 2 bases and J by 0 bases, with 14 bases between. The germline CDR1 and CDR2 sequences are SNHLY and FYNNEI.

V is TRBV30 and J is TRBJ1-4; 10 bases align to TRBD1. Germline V gene data show CDR1 as GTSNPN and CDR2 as SVGIG (reference sequence). Losses at the gene ends were 1 base for V and 7 bases for J; bases not matched to a gene: 6. The CDR3 is 15 amino acids. The DNA of the CDR3 is TGTGCCTGGAGTGGGACAGGGGGTTTATCTGAAAAACTGTTTTTT. Protein product: CAWSGTGGLSEKLFF.

The chain combines TRBV28 with TRBJ2-1; a weak D match, TRBD2 (6 bases). Trimming pared 3 bases from V and 10 bases from J, leaving 19 bases between. This CDR3 spans 15 amino acids. Germline CDR1 is MDHEN and CDR2 is SYDVKM. CDR3 DNA: TGTGCCAGCAGTTTGGGGGGAGGCCCGTCCGGCGAGCAGTTCTTC. Its translation is CASSLGGGPSGEQFF.

The chain has TRBV15 and TRBJ1-5; maybe TRBD1 (6 bases). Germline CDR1 is LNHNV and CDR2 is YYDKDF (reference sequence). The ends were cut back, 0 bases at V and 1 base at J, with 10 bases in the middle. CDR3 length: 16 amino acids. The CDR3 spells CATSRDPGVSNQPQHF. CDR3 nucleotide sequence: TGTGCCACCAGCAGAGACCCAGGGGTAAGCAATCAGCCCCAGCATTTT.

V and J are TRBV19 and TRBJ2-1; 7 nucleotides align to TRBD1. The CDR3 totals 14 residues. In germline, CDR1 is LNHDA, CDR2 SQIVND (reference sequence). The V and J ends lost 4 bases and 3 bases, in that order; junction bases with no gene match: 3. The DNA of the CDR3 is TGTGCCAGTAGTACGACAGGGATCTACAATGAGCAGTTCTTC. Amino acids: CASSTTGIYNEQFF.

V usage is TRBV18 and J usage is TRBJ1-1; 10 bases are shared with TRBD1. CDR1 is KGHSH, CDR2 LQKENI, per germline. The CDR3 runs 13 residues. Losses at the gene ends were 6 bases for V and 7 bases for J; bases not matched to a gene: 5. This CDR3 reads CASSPDRGNEAFF. Here the CDR3 DNA reads TGTGCCAGCTCTCCGGACAGGGGGAATGAAGCTTTCTTT.

This clone appeared once. CDR3: CASSSSGSLLETQYF. CDR3 nucleotide sequence: TGTGCCAGCTCCTCCAGCGGGAGTTTGTTAGAGACCCAGTACTTC. The gene calls are TRBV7-2 and TRBJ2-5, with 8 bases fitting TRBD2. Germline V gene lookup returns CDR1 SGHTA and CDR2 FQGNSA. With 8 bases clipped from V and 4 bases from J, the junction kept 12 bases outside the gene matches. CDR3 size: 15 residues.